The 28 T cell receptor beta chains listed next were all sequenced from one sample in a study of blood T cell repertoires in COVID-19. Using immunoSEQ multiplex PCR, the repertoire was profiled, and TCRdb retains in-frame clones only, with some absent. The sample lists fewer than 250,000 clones; roughly nine tenths were seen once. Sequenced material: peripheral blood. All receptors come from a woman between 65 and 79 years old with acute or convalescent COVID-19.

The chain employs TRBV5-1 and TRBJ2-5; no definite D call. In germline, CDR1 is SGHRS, CDR2 YFSETQ. This CDR3 has 13 residues. Trimming took off 6 bases at V and 4 bases at J, with 13 bases between the two ends. Here the CDR3 reads CASNARPGETQYF. CDR3 nucleotides: TGCGCCAGCAACGCGAGGCCGGGAGAGACCCAGTACTTC. Supplemented by reference TRBV5-1 and TRBJ2-5, the full variable domain reads KAGVTQTPRYLIKTRGQQVTLSCSPISGHRSVSWYQQTPGQGLQFLFEYFSETQRNKGNFPGRFSGRQFSNSRSEMNVSTLELGDSALYLCASNARPGETQYFGPGTRLLVL.

The V call is TRBV2, the J call TRBJ1-4; 9 bases fit TRBD1. CDR3 length equals 15 residues. The V segment lost 4 bases and the J segment 7 bases; nucleotides outside the gene matches: 7. The germline V gene has CDR1 SNHLY and CDR2 FYNNEI. The CDR3 region is CASSGTGVVGEKLFF. CDR3 in DNA: TGTGCCAGCAGTGGGACAGGGGTGGTGGGTGAAAAACTGTTTTTT. Filled out from reference TRBV2 and TRBJ1-4, the complete variable domain reads EPEVTQTPSHQVTQMGQEVILRCVPISNHLYFYWYRQILGQKVEFLVSFYNNEISEKSEIFDDQFSVERPDGSNFTLKIRSTKLEDSAMYFCASSGTGVVGEKLFFGSGTQLSVL.

The chain uses TRBV9 and TRBJ2-7; weak D call: TRBD2 (5 bases). The V and J ends lost 0 bases and 1 base respectively, with 11 bases between them. Germline V gene lookup returns CDR1 SGDLS and CDR2 YYNGEE. This CDR3 spans 15 amino acids. The CDR3 nucleotides are TGTGCCAGCAGCGTAGGGGGAGTTCGGTCCTACGAGCAGTACTTC. It translates to CASSVGGVRSYEQYF.

The rearrangement links TRBV6-5 to TRBJ2-7; TRBD2 agrees at 7 bases. The CDR3 runs to 14 residues. V was clipped by 6 bases and J by 7 bases; unmatched bases: 12. CDR1 MNHEY and CDR2 SVGAGI come from the germline V gene. As DNA, the CDR3 is TGTGCCAGCAGGAGAAGCGGGAACTGGGGGGAGCAGTACTTC. Its translation: CASRRSGNWGEQYF.

J is TRBJ1-2 and V is TRBV10-3; 10 nucleotides match TRBD1. CDR1 is ENHRY, CDR2 SYGVKD, per germline. The ends lost 0 bases at V and 5 bases at J; junction bases unmatched: 0. This CDR3 is 14 amino acids long. CDR3 loop: CAISESDRGYGYTF. The CDR3 DNA is TGTGCCATCAGTGAGTCGGACAGGGGGTATGGCTACACCTTC.

The chain uses TRBV4-2 and TRBJ2-2; TRBD1 matches at 8 bases. Per germline, CDR1 LGHNA and CDR2 YNFKEQ. The CDR3 is made up of 17 amino acids. V was clipped by 3 bases and J by 0 bases; unmatched bases: 6. The CDR3 reads CASSQEYRGSNTGELFF. CDR3 coding DNA: TGTGCCAGCAGCCAGGAATACAGGGGGTCGAACACCGGGGAGCTGTTTTTT.

The CDR3 nucleotides read TGCGCCAGCTCCGTCACAGGGAGGGGGACTGAAGCTTTCTTT. As protein: CASSVTGRGTEAFF. The J gene is TRBJ1-1, the V gene TRBV5-1, with a weak D call TRBD1 (6 bases). The V end lost 7 bases, the J end lost 5 bases, and 18 bases lay between the germline ends. This CDR3 region has 14 residues. Germline CDR1 SGHRS, CDR2 YFSETQ.

For the CDR3, the DNA is TGTGCCAGCAGTTACTCGACAGCCTACGTAAATTCACCCCTCCACTTT. It codes for CASSYSTAYVNSPLHF. The rearrangement uses TRBV6-5 and TRBJ1-6, with a tentative D call TRBD1 (5 bases). This CDR3 is built from 16 residues. V lost 0 bases, J lost 7 bases, and 13 bases lay in between. Germline V gene data show CDR1 as MNHEY and CDR2 as SVGAGI.

The chain is built from TRBV25-1 and TRBJ2-2, with D possibly TRBD2 on 6 matching bases. Germline values: CDR1 MGHDK, CDR2 SYGVNS. The CDR3 is 15 residues long. The V end lost 7 bases, the J end lost 2 bases, and 14 bases lay between the germline ends. CDR3 nucleotide sequence: TGTGCCAGCAAGGGAGGAGGCGGTAACACCGGGGAGCTGTTTTTT. Its protein product is CASKGGGGNTGELFF.

V usage is TRBV7-2 and J usage is TRBJ1-1; TRBD1 is a possible D gene (5 bases). Germline values: CDR1 SGHTA, CDR2 FQGNSA. V dropped 1 base and J dropped 5 bases, with 14 bases sitting between them. The CDR3 spans 15 residues. The CDR3 here is CASSLGGGVWTEAFF. The CDR3 region has the DNA TGTGCCAGCAGCTTAGGAGGAGGGGTATGGACTGAAGCTTTCTTT. Complete variable domain (other parts from reference TRBV7-2 and TRBJ1-1): GAGVSQSPSNKVTEKGKDVELRCDPISGHTALYWYRQSLGQGLEFLIYFQGNSAPDKSGLPSDRFSAERTGGSVSTLTIQRTQQEDSAVYLCASSLGGGVWTEAFFGQGTRLTVV.

The gene calls are TRBV19 and TRBJ2-5; the D gene is possibly TRBD1 (6 bases). Germline loops: CDR1 LNHDA, CDR2 SQIVND (reference sequence). The CDR3 contains 15 residues. V was trimmed by 5 bases and J by 2 bases, leaving 15 bases between them. CDR3 sequence: CASSDPSGAQETQYF. DNA for the CDR3: TGTGCCAGTAGTGACCCCTCAGGGGCACAAGAGACCCAGTACTTC.

This chain uses TRBV7-2 with TRBJ1-3, with TRBD1 identical over 10 bases. J was trimmed by 2 bases and V by 5 bases; bases with no gene match: 3. Germline V gene sequence: CDR1 SGHTA, CDR2 FQGNSA. The CDR3 runs to 15 residues. Here the CDR3 DNA reads TGTGCCAGCAGCACCGGGACAGGGGCTGGAAACACCATATATTTT. Its translation is CASSTGTGAGNTIYF.

The chain couples TRBV2 to TRBJ2-3; 13 bases map to TRBD2. The V segment lost 3 bases and the J segment 2 bases; nucleotides outside the gene matches: 11. CDR1 is SNHLY and CDR2 is FYNNEI in the germline V gene. The CDR3 consists of 19 residues. The CDR3 region has the DNA TGTGCCAGCAGTGACCAAAAGACTAGCGGGGGGCAAGCCACAGATACGCAGTATTTT. It specifies CASSDQKTSGGQATDTQYF.

The rearrangement uses TRBV5-1 and TRBJ2-7, with a tentative D call TRBD2 (5 bases). The V and J ends lost 0 bases and 6 bases respectively, with 7 bases between them. This CDR3 is built from 12 residues. Germline lookup yields CDR1 SGHRS and CDR2 YFSETQ. CDR3 sequence: CASSLELGEQYF. CDR3 sequence (DNA): TGCGCCAGCAGCTTGGAACTAGGCGAGCAGTACTTC.

Notes on this clone: Other DNA sequences of this sample code for an identical CDR3. The J gene is TRBJ1-5, the V gene TRBV7-8, with 10 bases matching TRBD1. CDR3 length equals 15 residues. The V gene's germline CDR1 is SGHVS and CDR2 FQNEAQ. The V gene end was trimmed by 1 base and the J gene end by 7 bases; junction bases not matched to a gene: 4. CDR3 in DNA: TGTGCCAGCAGCTTAGGGACAGGGGGAAACCAGCCCCAGCATTTT. Amino acids: CASSLGTGGNQPQHF.

The rearrangement uses TRBV19 and TRBJ1-1; TRBD1 agrees at 10 bases. Germline V gene sequence: CDR1 LNHDA, CDR2 SQIVND (reference sequence). This CDR3 has 17 amino acids. V dropped 7 bases and J dropped 1; count of bases not matched to a gene: 12. The CDR3 reads CASMTPGQGSGNTEAFF. The DNA of the CDR3 is TGTGCCAGTATGACCCCGGGACAGGGGTCGGGGAACACTGAAGCTTTCTTT.

V is TRBV6-2 or TRBV6-3 and J is TRBJ1-3; perhaps TRBD1 as D (6 bases). V was clipped by 0 bases and J by 5 bases, with 14 bases between them. This CDR3 has 16 amino acids. CDR1 is MNHEY, CDR2 SVGEGT, per germline. CDR3 loop: CASSYSTGRLRNTIYF. As DNA, the CDR3 is TGTGCCAGCAGTTACTCTACAGGGAGACTCCGAAACACCATATATTTT.

This chain uses TRBV7-2 with TRBJ2-1; TRBD2 is a possible D gene (5 bases). The CDR3 totals 13 residues. The germline gives CDR1 SGHTA, CDR2 FQGNSA. The ends were cut back, 5 bases at V and 6 bases at J, with 11 bases in the middle. Written as DNA, the CDR3 is TGTGCCAGCAGCGACACTAGTATCAATGAGCAGTTCTTC. The encoded protein is CASSDTSINEQFF.

The chain employs TRBV27 and TRBJ2-2; TRBD2 matches 10 bases. V lost 4 bases and J lost 1; bases outside the gene matches: 3. Germline values: CDR1 MNHEY, CDR2 SMNVEV (reference sequence). The CDR3 extends over 16 amino acids. The CDR3 bases are TGTGCCAGCAGTTCGCCTAGCGGGGGGAACACCGGGGAGCTGTTTTTT. Translation gives CASSSPSGGNTGELFF.

The chain has TRBV7-2 and TRBJ1-2; 9 bases fit TRBD1. J gave up 2 bases and V 2 bases, and 0 bases lay outside the gene matches. Germline V gives CDR1 SGHTA, CDR2 FQGNSA. The CDR3 has 14 amino acids. The CDR3 here is CASSLTGGNYGYTF. CDR3 nucleotides: TGTGCCAGCAGCTTAACAGGGGGCAACTATGGCTACACCTTC.

The gene calls are TRBV5-5 and TRBJ1-5, with D maybe TRBD1 (6 bases). The CDR3 totals 14 residues. The germline V and J ends were trimmed by 4 bases and 3 bases, with 11 bases remaining between them. Germline CDR1 SGHKS, CDR2 YYEKEE (reference sequence). CDR3 bases: TGTGCCAGCAGCACCACAGGGCCCAATCAGCCCCAGCATTTT. Amino acids: CASSTTGPNQPQHF.

The J gene is TRBJ1-3, the V gene TRBV28; D is undetermined. Per the germline V gene, CDR1 is MDHEN and CDR2 is SYDVKM. V dropped 3 bases and J dropped 0 bases, with 9 bases sitting between them. The CDR3 length is 15 residues. CDR3 in amino acids: CASSFAANSGNTIYF. The CDR3 nucleotides are TGTGCCAGCAGTTTTGCGGCAAACTCTGGAAACACCATATATTTT.

The gene calls are TRBV5-1 and TRBJ1-4; D gene uncertain. Germline values: CDR1 SGHRS, CDR2 YFSETQ. This CDR3 has 16 residues. Trimming removed 0 bases from V and 0 bases from J, with 9 bases in between. Here the CDR3 reads CASSLDRGTTNEKLFF. The CDR3 nucleotides read TGCGCCAGCAGCTTGGATCGGGGAACAACTAATGAAAAACTGTTTTTT.

The V call is TRBV2, the J call TRBJ2-3, with a weak D call TRBD1 (6 bases). Trimming removed 4 bases at V and 1 base at J, with 6 bases between. This CDR3 has 13 residues. Germline loops: CDR1 SNHLY, CDR2 FYNNEI. CDR3 residues: CASSGQGTDTQYF. For the CDR3, the DNA is TGTGCCAGCAGTGGACAGGGCACAGATACGCAGTATTTT.

The rearrangement uses TRBV19 and TRBJ2-1, with a tentative D call TRBD2 (5 bases). V was trimmed by 2 bases and J by 3 bases, leaving 20 bases between them. The CDR3 totals 18 residues. Germline V gene data show CDR1 as LNHDA and CDR2 as SQIVND (reference sequence). CDR3 sequence: CASSISLLPGEIYNEQFF. The CDR3 coding sequence is TGTGCCAGTAGTATATCATTACTCCCTGGGGAGATCTACAATGAGCAGTTCTTC. Drawing the rest from reference TRBV19 and TRBJ2-1, the complete variable domain is DGGITQSPKYLFRKEGQNVTLSCEQNLNHDAMYWYRQDPGQGLRLIYYSQIVNDFQKGDIAEGYSVSREKKESFPLTVTSAQKNPTAFYLCASSISLLPGEIYNEQFFGPGTRLTVL.

Here the CDR3 reads CASSVALGHTDTQYF. The CDR3 DNA sequence: TGTGCCAGCAGCGTTGCACTCGGTCACACAGATACGCAGTATTTT. This rearrangement joins TRBV9 to TRBJ2-3; D unclear. The CDR3 sequence is 15 residues long. V was cut by 2 bases and J by 2 bases, with 12 bases left in between. The germline V gene has CDR1 SGDLS and CDR2 YYNGEE.

The chain is built from TRBV6-5 and TRBJ2-7; the D gene is possibly TRBD1 (6 bases). Germline V gene lookup returns CDR1 MNHEY and CDR2 SVGAGI. CDR3 size: 13 residues. The V end was cut by 8 bases, the J end by 5 bases, with 16 bases between. As DNA, the CDR3 is TGTGCCAGCGACAGGATGCAGCCCCACGAGCAGTACTTC. Translation: CASDRMQPHEQYF.

The V gene is TRBV3-1 (or the pseudogene TRBV3-2), the J gene TRBJ2-3; 11 positions match TRBD2. CDR3 size: 17 residues. The V gene end was trimmed by 2 bases and the J gene end by 5 bases; junction bases not matched to a gene: 9. CDR1 and CDR2 (germline): LGHDT, YNNKEL (reference sequence). The DNA of the CDR3 is TGTGCCAGCAGCCAAACGGGACTAGCGGATGGGAGAGATACGCAGTATTTT. As protein: CASSQTGLADGRDTQYF.